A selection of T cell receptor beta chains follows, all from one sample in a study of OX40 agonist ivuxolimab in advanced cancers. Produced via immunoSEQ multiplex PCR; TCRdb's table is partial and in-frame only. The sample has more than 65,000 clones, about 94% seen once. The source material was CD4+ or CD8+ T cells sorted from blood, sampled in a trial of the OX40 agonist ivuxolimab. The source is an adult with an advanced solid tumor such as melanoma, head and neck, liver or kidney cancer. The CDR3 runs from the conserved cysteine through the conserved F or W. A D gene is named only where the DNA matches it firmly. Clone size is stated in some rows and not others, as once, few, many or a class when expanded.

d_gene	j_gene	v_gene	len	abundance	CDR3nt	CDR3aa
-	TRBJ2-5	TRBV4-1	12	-	TGCGCCAGCAGCCAAGATACAGAGACCCAGTACTTC	CASSQDTETQYF
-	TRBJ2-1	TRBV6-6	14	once	TGTGCCAGCAGTTACTCGATCTCGCCGGATGAGCAGTTCTTC	CASSYSISPDEQFF
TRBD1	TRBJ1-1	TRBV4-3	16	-	TGCGCCAGCAGCCAAGATTGGGGACAGGGGAAAACTGAAGCTTTCTTT	CASSQDWGQGKTEAFF
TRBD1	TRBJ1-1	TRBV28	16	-	TGTGCCAGCAGCCCACTCGCAGGGGGTTCCAACACTGAAGCTTTCTTT	CASSPLAGGSNTEAFF
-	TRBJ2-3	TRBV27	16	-	TGTGCCAGCAGTTTTGGAACAGGTAAAGGGACAGATACGCAGTATTTT	CASSFGTGKGTDTQYF
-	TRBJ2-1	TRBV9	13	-	TGTGCCAGCAGCGTAGCGGGAGAGAATGAGCAGTTCTTC	CASSVAGENEQFF
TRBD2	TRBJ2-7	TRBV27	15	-	TGTGCCAGCAGTCCCAGACTAGCGAACGCTTACGAGCAGTACTTC	CASSPRLANAYEQYF
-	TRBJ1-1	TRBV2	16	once	TGTGCCAGCAGTGACTCGGTCGGACAGCCGAACACTGAAGCTTTCTTT	CASSDSVGQPNTEAFF
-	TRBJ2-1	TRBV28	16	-	TGTGCCAGCAGTCCCTCAGACGGGAGCTCCTACAATGAGCAGTTCTTC	CASSPSDGSSYNEQFF
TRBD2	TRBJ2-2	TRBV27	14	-	TGTGCCAGCAAGAAGCGGGAGTTAGCCGGGGAGCTGTTTTTT	CASKKRELAGELFF
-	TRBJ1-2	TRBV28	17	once	TGTGCCAGCAGTTCCCTCGCCCCCGGGCAGTCCAACTATGGCTACACCTTC	CASSSLAPGQSNYGYTF
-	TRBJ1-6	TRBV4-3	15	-	TGCGCCAGCAGCCAAGATTGGGAGTCATATTCACCCCTCCACTTT	CASSQDWESYSPLHF
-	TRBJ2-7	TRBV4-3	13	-	TGCGCCAGCAGCCAAGTCCAGGGCTACGAGCAGTACTTC	CASSQVQGYEQYF
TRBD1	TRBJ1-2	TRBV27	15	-	TGTGCCAGCAGTCCAGGGGGGGAGTGGGTCTATGGCTACACCTTC	CASSPGGEWVYGYTF
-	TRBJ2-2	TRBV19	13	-	TGTGCCAGTAGGGGATGGAACACCGGGGAGCTGTTTTTT	CASRGWNTGELFF
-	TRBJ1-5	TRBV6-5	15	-	TGTGCCAGCAGAATTTCACAGGGCGGCAATCAGCCCCAGCATTTT	CASRISQGGNQPQHF
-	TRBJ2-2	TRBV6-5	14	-	TGTGCCAGCAGTCGGACCCCGAACACCGGGGAGCTGTTTTTT	CASSRTPNTGELFF
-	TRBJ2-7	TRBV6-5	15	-	TGTGCCAGCAGTTACTCGAATCAGGTCTTGTACGAGCAGTACTTC	CASSYSNQVLYEQYF
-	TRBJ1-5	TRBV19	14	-	TGTGCCAGTAGTATAGGTAATGGCAATCAGCCCCAGCATTTT	CASSIGNGNQPQHF
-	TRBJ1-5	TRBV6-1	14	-	TGTGCCAGCAATCCCGAAGGGACCAATCAGCCCCAGCATTTT	CASNPEGTNQPQHF
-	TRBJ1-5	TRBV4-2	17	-	TGTGCCAGCAGCCAATTAACGGGGATCGAGAGCAATCAGCCCCAGCATTTT	CASSQLTGIESNQPQHF
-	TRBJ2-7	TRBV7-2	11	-	TGTGCCAGCAGCCCCGCCTACGAGCAGTACTTC	CASSPAYEQYF
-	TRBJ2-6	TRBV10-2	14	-	TGCGCCAGCAGTGGCGGGTCTGGGGCCAACGTCCTGACTTTC	CASSGGSGANVLTF
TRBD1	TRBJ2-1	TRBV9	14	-	TGTGCCAGCAGCGTAGGGGACAGGATGGATGAGCAGTTCTTC	CASSVGDRMDEQFF
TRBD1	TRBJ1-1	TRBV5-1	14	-	TGCGCCAGCAGCCCGCACAGGGGAAATACTGAAGCTTTCTTT	CASSPHRGNTEAFF
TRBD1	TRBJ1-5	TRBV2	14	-	TGTGCCAGCAGTGGCCGACAGGGCCAACAGCCCCAGCATTTT	CASSGRQGQQPQHF
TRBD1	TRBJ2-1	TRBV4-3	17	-	TGCGCCAGCAGCCAAGATCGGTACAGGGGAACTTACAATGAGCAGTTCTTC	CASSQDRYRGTYNEQFF
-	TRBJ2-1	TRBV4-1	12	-	TGCGCCAGCAGCCAAACGGGACTCGAGCAGTTCTTC	CASSQTGLEQFF
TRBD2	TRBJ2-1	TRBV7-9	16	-	TGTGCCAGCAGCTTAACCCCTAGCGGGAGGATCAATGAGCAGTTCTTC	CASSLTPSGRINEQFF
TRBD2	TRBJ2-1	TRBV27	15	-	TGTGCCAGCAGTTCTAGCGGGTCCGCCTACAATGAGCAGTTCTTC	CASSSSGSAYNEQFF
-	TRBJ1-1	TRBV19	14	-	TGTGCCAGTAGTGCTGGGCCCCCAGGCACTGAAGCTTTCTTT	CASSAGPPGTEAFF
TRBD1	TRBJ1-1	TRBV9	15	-	TGTGCCAGCAGCGTCGACAGGGGGCGATACACTGAAGCTTTCTTT	CASSVDRGRYTEAFF
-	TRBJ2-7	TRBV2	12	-	TGTGCCAGCATCGAAGTCTCCTACGAGCAGTACTTC	CASIEVSYEQYF
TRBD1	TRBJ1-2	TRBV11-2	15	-	TGTGCCAGCAGCTTGGGGACAGTCCCACCCGCCGGCTACACCTTC	CASSLGTVPPAGYTF
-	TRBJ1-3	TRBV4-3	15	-	TGCGCCAGCAGCTCGACGCGGCAGGTTGGAAACACCATATATTTT	CASSSTRQVGNTIYF
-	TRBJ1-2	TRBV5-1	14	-	TGCGCCAGCAGCCCCGCCAGTTCTAACTATGGCTACACCTTC	CASSPASSNYGYTF
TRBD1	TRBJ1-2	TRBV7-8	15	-	TGTGCCAGCAGCGAGACGACAGGGAGTCCCCCTCTAGAGTCCTTC	CASSETTGSPPLESF
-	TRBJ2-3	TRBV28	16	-	TGTGCCAGCAGCCCCCCCGCGGGGTATGAGGCAGATACGCAGTATTTT	CASSPPAGYEADTQYF
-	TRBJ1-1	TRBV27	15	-	TGTGCCAGCAGTTACGGACACCTCATGAACACTGAAGCTTTCTTT	CASSYGHLMNTEAFF
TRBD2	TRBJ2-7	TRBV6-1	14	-	TGTGCCAGCAGCTTTACTAGCGGGATCCACGAGCAGTACTTC	CASSFTSGIHEQYF